This T cell receptor beta chain was profiled in a study of T-cell reconstitution after alpha-beta-depleted transplantation in children. At least ten counts were recorded for this clonotype. Unique molecular identifiers were used in preparing the TCRbeta library. One entry per CDR3 protein results from TCRdb running MiXCR on the PCR reads. The table shows more than 200,000 distinct CDR3 sequences, with roughly 25% occurring only once. This specimen consisted of PBMCs, obtained before TCRalphabeta/CD19-depleted stem cell transplant. The source of this sequence is a girl aged 2 to 10 with Fanconi anemia, due to receive a stem cell transplant.

CDR3 DNA: TGTGCCATCAGTGTGGGGACAGGCGGTTACGAGCAGTACTTC. It translates to CAISVGTGGYEQYF. This rearrangement joins TRBV10-3 to TRBJ2-7; 8 bases are shared with TRBD1. This CDR3 contains 14 residues. Germline CDR1 ENHRY, CDR2 SYGVKD. J was trimmed by 4 bases and V by 4 bases; bases with no gene match: 6.